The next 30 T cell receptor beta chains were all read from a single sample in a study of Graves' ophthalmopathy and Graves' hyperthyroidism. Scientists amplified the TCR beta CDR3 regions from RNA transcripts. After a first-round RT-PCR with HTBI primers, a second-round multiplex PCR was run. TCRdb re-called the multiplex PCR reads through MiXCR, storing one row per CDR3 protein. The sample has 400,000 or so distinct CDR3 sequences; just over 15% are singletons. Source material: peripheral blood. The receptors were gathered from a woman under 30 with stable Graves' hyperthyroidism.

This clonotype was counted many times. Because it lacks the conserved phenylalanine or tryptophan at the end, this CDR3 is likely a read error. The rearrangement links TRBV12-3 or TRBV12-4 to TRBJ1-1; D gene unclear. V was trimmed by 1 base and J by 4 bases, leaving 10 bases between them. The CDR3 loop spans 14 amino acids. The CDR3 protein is CASSLVEGGTEAFL. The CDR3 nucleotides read TGTGCCAGCAGTTTAGTGGAGGGCGGCACTGAAGCTTTCCTT.

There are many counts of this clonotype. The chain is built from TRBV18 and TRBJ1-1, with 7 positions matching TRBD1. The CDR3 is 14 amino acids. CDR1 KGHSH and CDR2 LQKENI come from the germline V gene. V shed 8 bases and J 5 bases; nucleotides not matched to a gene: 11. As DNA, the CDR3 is TGTGCCAGCAGCCCTACGACAGGGAGTACTGAAGCTTTCTTT. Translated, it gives CASSPTTGSTEAFF. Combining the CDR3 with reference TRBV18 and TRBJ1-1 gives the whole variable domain NAGVMQNPRHLVRRRGQEARLRCSPMKGHSHVYWYRQLPEEGLKFMVYLQKENIIDESGMPKERFSAEFPKEGPSILRIQQVVRGDSAAYFCASSPTTGSTEAFFGQGTRLTVV.

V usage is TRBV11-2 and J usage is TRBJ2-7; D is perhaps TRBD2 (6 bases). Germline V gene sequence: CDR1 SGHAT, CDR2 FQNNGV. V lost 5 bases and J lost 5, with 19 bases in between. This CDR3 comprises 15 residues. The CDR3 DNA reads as TGTGCCAGCAGCCGTCCGGGACTGCCTCGGAACGAGCAGTACTTC. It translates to CASSRPGLPRNEQYF.

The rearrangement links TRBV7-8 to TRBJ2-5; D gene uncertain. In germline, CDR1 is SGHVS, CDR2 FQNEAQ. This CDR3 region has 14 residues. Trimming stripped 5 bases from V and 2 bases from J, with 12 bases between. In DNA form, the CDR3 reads TGTGCCAGCAGCAAAGCCATAGGGCAAGAGACCCAGTACTTC. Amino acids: CASSKAIGQETQYF.

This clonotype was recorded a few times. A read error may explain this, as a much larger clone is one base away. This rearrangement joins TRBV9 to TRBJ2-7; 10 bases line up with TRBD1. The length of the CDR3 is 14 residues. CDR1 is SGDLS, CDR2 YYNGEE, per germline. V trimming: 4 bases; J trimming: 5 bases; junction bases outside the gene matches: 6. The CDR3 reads CASSPPDRGDEQYF. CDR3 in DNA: TGTGCCAGCAGCCCCCCGGACAGGGGGGACGAGCAGTACTTC.

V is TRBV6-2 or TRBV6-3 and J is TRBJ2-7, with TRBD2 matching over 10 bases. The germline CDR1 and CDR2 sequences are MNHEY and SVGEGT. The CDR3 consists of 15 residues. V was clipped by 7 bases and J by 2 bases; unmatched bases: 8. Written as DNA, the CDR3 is TGTGCCAGCACCCCCGGGACTAGCGTAACCTACGAGCAGTACTTC. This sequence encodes CASTPGTSVTYEQYF.

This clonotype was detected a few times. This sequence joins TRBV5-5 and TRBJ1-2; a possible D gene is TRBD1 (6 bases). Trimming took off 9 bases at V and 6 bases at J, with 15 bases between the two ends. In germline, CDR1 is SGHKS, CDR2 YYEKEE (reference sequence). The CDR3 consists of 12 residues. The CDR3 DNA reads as TGTGCCACCGCCCGGGGGGACAATGGCTACACCTTC. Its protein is CATARGDNGYTF.

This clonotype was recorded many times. The chain's CDR3 is CASGHGTPYYGYTF. Here the CDR3 DNA reads TGTGCTAGTGGTCACGGGACACCCTACTATGGCTACACCTTC. The chain uses TRBV12-5 and TRBJ1-2; D perhaps matches TRBD1 (6 bases). Trimming took 5 bases from V and 3 from J, leaving 13 bases between them. The V gene's germline CDR1 is LGHNT and CDR2 FRNRAP. The CDR3 is 14 residues long.

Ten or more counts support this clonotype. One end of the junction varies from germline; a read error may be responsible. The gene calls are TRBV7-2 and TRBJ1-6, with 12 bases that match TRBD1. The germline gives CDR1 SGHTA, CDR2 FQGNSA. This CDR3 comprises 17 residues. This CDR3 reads CASSFPRGTGGRAPFHF. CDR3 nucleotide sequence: TGTGCCAGCAGCTTCCCTAGGGGGACAGGGGGCCGGGCACCCTTCCACTTT.

Written as DNA, the CDR3 is TGTGCCAGTAGTATAGAACCGGACAGGGGGCTGGGCAATCAGCCCCAGCATTTT. Amino acids: CASSIEPDRGLGNQPQHF. The chain employs TRBV19 and TRBJ1-5, with 11 bases matching TRBD1. The germline CDR1 and CDR2 sequences are LNHDA and SQIVND (reference sequence). V lost 0 bases and J lost 2; bases outside the gene matches: 6. The CDR3 is 18 residues long.

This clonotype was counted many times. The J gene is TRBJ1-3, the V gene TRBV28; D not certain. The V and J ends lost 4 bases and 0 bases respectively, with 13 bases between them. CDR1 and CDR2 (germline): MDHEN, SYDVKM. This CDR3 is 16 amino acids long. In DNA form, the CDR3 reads TGTGCCAGCAGTTCCCCCCGACACCGCTCTGGAAACACCATATATTTT. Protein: CASSSPRHRSGNTIYF.

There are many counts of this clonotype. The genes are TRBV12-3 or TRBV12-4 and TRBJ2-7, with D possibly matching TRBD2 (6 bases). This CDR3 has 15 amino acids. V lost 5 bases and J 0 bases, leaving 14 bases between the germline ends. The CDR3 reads CASSGGTGSSYEQYF. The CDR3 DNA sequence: TGTGCCAGCAGTGGGGGGACTGGAAGCTCCTACGAGCAGTACTTC.

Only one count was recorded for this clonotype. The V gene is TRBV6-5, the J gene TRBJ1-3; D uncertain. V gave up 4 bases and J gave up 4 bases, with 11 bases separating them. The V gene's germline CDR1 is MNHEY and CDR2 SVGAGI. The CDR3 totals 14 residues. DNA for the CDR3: TGTGCCAGCAGTTTACGGGAGGGAGGAAACACCATATATTTT. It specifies CASSLREGGNTIYF.

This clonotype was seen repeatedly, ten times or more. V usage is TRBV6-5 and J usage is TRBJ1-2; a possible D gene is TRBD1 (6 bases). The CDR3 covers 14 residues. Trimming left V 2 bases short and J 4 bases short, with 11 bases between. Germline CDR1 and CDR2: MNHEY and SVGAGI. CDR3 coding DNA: TGTGCCAGCAGTTACGGGGGGCTAACCTATGGCTACACCTTC. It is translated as CASSYGGLTYGYTF.

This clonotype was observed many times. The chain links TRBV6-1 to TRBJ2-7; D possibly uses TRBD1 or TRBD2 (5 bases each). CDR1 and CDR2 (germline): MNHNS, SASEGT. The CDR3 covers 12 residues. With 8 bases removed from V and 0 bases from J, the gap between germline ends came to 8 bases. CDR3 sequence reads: CASRGDSYEQYF. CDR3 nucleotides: TGTGCCAGCCGAGGGGACTCCTACGAGCAGTACTTC.

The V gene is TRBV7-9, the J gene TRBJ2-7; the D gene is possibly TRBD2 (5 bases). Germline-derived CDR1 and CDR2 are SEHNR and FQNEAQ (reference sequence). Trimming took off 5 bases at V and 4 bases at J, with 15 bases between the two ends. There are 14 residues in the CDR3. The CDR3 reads CASSASDSGYEQYF. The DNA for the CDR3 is TGTGCCAGCAGCGCATCCGATTCGGGATACGAGCAGTACTTC.

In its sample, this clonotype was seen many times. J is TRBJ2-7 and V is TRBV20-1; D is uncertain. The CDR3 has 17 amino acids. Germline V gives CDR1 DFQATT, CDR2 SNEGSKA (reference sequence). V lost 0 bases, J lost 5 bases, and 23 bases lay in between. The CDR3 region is CSARDPLLGRSPDEQYF. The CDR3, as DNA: TGCAGTGCTAGAGATCCACTTCTAGGCAGGTCCCCGGACGAGCAGTACTTC.

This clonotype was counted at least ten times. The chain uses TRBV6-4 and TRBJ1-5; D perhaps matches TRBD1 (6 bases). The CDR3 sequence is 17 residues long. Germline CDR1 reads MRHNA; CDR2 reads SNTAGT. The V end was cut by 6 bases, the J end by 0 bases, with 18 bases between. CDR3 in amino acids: CASSRTGSDHSNQPQHF. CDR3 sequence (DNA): TGTGCCAGCAGCAGAACAGGGTCAGATCATAGCAATCAGCCCCAGCATTTT.

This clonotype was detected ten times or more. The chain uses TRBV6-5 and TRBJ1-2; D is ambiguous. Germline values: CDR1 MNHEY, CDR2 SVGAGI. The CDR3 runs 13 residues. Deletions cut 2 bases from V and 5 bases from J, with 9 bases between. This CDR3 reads CASSYPGRYGYTF. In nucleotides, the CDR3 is TGTGCCAGCAGTTACCCAGGCAGATATGGCTACACCTTC.

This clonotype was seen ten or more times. This chain's CDR3 is CASSQVVAAGELFF. The CDR3 bases are TGTGCCAGCAGCCAAGTGGTAGCGGCCGGGGAGCTGTTTTTT. This sequence joins TRBV4-2 and TRBJ2-2; weak D call: TRBD2 (6 bases). The CDR3 is 14 amino acids. The V end lost 1 base, the J end lost 6 bases, and 9 bases lay between the germline ends. Germline V lookup: CDR1 LGHNA, CDR2 YNFKEQ.

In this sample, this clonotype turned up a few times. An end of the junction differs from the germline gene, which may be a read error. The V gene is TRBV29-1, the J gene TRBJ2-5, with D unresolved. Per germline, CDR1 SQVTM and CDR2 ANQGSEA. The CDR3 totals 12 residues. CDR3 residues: CNVAGPQETQYF. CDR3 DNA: TGCAACGTTGCCGGCCCCCAAGAGACCCAGTACTTC.

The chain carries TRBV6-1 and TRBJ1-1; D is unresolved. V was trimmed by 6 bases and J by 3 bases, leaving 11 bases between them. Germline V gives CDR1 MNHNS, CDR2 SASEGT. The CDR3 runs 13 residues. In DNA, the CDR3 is TGTGCCAGCAGCGAGACACTAGACACTGAAGCTTTCTTT. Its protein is CASSETLDTEAFF.

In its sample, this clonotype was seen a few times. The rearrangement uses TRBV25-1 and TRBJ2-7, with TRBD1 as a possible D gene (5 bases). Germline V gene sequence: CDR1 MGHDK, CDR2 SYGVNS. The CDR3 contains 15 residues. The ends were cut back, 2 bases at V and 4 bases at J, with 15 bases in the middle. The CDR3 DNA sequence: TGTGCCAGCAGTGAAGGAAGCAGGGTGTTGTACGAGCAGTACTTC. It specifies CASSEGSRVLYEQYF.

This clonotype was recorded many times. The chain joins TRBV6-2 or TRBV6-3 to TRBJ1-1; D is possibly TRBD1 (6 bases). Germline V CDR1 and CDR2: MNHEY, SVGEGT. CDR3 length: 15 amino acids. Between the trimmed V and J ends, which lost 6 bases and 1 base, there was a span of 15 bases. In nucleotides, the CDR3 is TGTGCCAGCAGGGGTAAAGGACAGCGGAACACTGAAGCTTTCTTT. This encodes CASRGKGQRNTEAFF.

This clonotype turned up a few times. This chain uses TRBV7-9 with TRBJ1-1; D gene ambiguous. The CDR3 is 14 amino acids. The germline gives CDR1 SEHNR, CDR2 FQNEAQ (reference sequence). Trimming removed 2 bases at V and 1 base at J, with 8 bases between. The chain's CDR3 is CASSLPVENTEAFF. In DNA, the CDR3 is TGTGCCAGCAGCTTACCGGTGGAGAACACTGAAGCTTTCTTT.

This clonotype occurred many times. CDR3 protein: CASSSHGGTRGGYTF. CDR3 DNA: TGTGCCAGCAGCTCCCACGGGGGGACCCGGGGAGGCTACACCTTC. The chain combines TRBV11-2 with TRBJ1-2; D possibly corresponds to TRBD1 (5 bases). The CDR3 contains 15 residues. Trimming shortened V by 4 bases and J by 8 bases, and 20 bases separated the two germline ends. CDR1 and CDR2 from the germline V gene are SGHAT and FQNNGV.

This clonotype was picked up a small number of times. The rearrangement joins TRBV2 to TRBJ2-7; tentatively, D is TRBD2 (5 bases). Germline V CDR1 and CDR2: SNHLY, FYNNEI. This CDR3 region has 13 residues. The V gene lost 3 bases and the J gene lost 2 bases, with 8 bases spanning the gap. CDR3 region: CASSEVATYEQYF. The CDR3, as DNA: TGTGCCAGCAGTGAGGTAGCGACCTACGAGCAGTACTTC.

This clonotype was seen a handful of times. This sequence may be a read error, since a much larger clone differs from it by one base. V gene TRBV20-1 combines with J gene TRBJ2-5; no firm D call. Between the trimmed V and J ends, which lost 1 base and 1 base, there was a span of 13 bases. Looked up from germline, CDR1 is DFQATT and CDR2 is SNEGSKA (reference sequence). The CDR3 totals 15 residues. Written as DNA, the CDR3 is TGCAGTGCTAGAGGGGGTGTTGGGGTCCAAGAGACCCAGTACTTC. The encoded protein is CSARGGVGVQETQYF.

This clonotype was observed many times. In nucleotides, the CDR3 is TGTGCCAGCAGTTTAAGGAGCGGGCGGGGGAACACCGGGGAGCTGTTTTTT. Protein: CASSLRSGRGNTGELFF. The chain employs TRBV27 and TRBJ2-2; weak D call: TRBD2 (6 bases). CDR3 length: 17 amino acids. Germline CDR1 reads MNHEY; CDR2 reads SMNVEV (reference sequence). The germline V and J ends were trimmed by 2 bases and 1 base, with 14 bases remaining between them.

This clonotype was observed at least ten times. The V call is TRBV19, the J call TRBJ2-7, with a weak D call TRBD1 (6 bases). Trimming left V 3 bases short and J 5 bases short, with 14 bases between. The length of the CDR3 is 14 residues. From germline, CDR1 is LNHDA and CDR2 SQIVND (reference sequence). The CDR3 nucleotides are TGTGCCAGTAGTATCTCCCTACAGGGAAACGAGCAGTACTTC. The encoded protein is CASSISLQGNEQYF.